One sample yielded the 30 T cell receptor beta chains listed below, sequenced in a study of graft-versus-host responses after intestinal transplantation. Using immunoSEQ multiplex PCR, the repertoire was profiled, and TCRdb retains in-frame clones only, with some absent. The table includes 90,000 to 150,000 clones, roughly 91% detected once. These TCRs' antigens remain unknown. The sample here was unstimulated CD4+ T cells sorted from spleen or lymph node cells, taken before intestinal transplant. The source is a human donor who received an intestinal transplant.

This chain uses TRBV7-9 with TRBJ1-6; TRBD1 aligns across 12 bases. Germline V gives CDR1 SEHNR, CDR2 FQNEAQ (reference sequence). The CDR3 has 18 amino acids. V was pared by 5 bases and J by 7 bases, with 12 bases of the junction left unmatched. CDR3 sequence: CASSPSGTGGGLNSPLHF. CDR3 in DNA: TGTGCCAGCAGCCCTTCCGGGACAGGGGGCGGGCTGAATTCACCCCTCCACTTT.

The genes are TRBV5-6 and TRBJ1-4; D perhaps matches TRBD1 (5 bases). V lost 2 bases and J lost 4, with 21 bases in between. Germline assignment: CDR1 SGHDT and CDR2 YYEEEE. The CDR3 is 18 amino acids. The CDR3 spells CASSLGWGWWADNEKLFF. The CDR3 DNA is TGTGCCAGCAGCTTAGGATGGGGCTGGTGGGCGGATAATGAAAAACTGTTTTTT.

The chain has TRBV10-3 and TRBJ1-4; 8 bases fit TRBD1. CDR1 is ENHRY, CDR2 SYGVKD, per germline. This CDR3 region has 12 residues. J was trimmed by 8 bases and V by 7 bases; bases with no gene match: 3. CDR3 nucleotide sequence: TGTGCCATCAAGGGACAGGAGGAAAAACTGTTTTTT. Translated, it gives CAIKGQEEKLFF.

The CDR3 DNA is TGTGCCAGCAGCTTAGCCGCGACTCTAACCTACAATGAGCAGTTCTTC. This encodes CASSLAATLTYNEQFF. This rearrangement joins TRBV7-2 to TRBJ2-1; no clear D. Trimming cost V 0 bases and J 2 bases, with 11 bases left between them. The CDR3 contains 16 residues. The germline V gene has CDR1 SGHTA and CDR2 FQGNSA.

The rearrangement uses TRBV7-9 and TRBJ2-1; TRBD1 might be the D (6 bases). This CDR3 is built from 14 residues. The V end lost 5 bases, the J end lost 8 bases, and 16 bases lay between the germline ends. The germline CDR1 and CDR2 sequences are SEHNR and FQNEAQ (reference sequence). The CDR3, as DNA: TGTGCCAGCAGCCAAAAAACAGGGATTGATGAGCAGTTCTTC. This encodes CASSQKTGIDEQFF. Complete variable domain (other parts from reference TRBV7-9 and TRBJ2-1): DTGVSQNPRHKITKRGQNVTFRCDPISEHNRLYWYRQTLGQGPEFLTYFQNEAQLEKSRLLSDRFSAERPKGSFSTLEIQRTEQGDSAMYLCASSQKTGIDEQFFGPGTRLTVL.

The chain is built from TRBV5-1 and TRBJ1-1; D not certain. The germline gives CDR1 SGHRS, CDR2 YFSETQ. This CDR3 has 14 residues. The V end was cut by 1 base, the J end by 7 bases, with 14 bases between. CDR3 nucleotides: TGCGCCAGCAGCTTGTCCTCGGTCTCTAGTGAAGCTTTCTTT. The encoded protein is CASSLSSVSSEAFF.

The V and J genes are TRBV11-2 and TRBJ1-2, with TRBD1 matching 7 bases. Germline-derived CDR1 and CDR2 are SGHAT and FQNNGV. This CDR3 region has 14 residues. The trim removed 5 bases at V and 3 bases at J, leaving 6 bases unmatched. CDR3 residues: CASSVTRGDYGYTF. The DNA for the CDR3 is TGTGCCAGCAGCGTTACCAGGGGGGACTATGGCTACACCTTC.

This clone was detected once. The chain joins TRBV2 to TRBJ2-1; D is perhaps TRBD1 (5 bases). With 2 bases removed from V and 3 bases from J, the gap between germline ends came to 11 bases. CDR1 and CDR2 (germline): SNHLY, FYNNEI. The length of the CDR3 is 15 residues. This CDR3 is CASSEWAGIYNEQFF. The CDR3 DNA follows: TGTGCCAGCAGTGAATGGGCAGGGATCTACAATGAGCAGTTCTTC. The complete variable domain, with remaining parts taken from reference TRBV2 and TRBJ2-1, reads EPEVTQTPSHQVTQMGQEVILRCVPISNHLYFYWYRQILGQKVEFLVSFYNNEISEKSEIFDDQFSVERPDGSNFTLKIRSTKLEDSAMYFCASSEWAGIYNEQFFGPGTRLTVL.

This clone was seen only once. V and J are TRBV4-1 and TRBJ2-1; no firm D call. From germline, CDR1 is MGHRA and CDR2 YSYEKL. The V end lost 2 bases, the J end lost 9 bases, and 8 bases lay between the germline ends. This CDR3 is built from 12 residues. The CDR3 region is CASSQPGPEQFF. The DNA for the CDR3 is TGCGCCAGCAGCCAACCCGGGCCTGAGCAGTTCTTC.

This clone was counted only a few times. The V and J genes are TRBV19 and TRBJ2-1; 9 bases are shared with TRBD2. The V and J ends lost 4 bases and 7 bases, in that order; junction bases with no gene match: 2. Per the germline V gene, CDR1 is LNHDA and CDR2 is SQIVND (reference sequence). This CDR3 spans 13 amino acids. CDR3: CASSTSGANEQFF. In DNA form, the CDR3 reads TGTGCCAGTAGTACTAGCGGGGCTAATGAGCAGTTCTTC.

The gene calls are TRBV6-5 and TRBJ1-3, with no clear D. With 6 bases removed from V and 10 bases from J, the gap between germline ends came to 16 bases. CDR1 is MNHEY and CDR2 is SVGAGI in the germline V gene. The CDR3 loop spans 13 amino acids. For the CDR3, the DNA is TGTGCCAGCAGGGCTCCAAGTCGGCGAACCATATATTTT. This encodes CASRAPSRRTIYF.

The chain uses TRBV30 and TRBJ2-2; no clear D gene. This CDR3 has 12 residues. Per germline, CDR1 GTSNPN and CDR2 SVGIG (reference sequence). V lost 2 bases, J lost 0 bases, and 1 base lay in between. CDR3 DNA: TGTGCCTGGAGTCCGAACACCGGGGAGCTGTTTTTT. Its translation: CAWSPNTGELFF.

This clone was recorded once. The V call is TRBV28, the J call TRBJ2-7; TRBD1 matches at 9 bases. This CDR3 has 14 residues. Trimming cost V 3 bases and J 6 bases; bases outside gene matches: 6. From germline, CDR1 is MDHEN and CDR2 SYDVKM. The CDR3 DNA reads TGTGCCAGCAGTTTCTGGGACAGGGTGTCCGAGCAGTACTTC. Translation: CASSFWDRVSEQYF.

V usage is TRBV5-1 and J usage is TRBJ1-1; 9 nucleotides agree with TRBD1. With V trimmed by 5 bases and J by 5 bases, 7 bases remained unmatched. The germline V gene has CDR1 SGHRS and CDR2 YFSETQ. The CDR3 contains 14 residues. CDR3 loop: CASSSGQGFTEAFF. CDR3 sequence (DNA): TGCGCCAGCAGTTCGGGACAGGGTTTTACTGAAGCTTTCTTT.

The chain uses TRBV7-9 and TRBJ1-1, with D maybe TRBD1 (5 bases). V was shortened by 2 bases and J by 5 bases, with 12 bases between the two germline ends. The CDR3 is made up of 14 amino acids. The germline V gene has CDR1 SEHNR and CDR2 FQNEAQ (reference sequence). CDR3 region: CASSLFGGGTEAFF. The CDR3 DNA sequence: TGTGCCAGCAGCTTATTCGGGGGGGGGACTGAAGCTTTCTTT. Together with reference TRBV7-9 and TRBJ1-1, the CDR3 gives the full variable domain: DTGVSQNPRHKITKRGQNVTFRCDPISEHNRLYWYRQTLGQGPEFLTYFQNEAQLEKSRLLSDRFSAERPKGSFSTLEIQRTEQGDSAMYLCASSLFGGGTEAFFGQGTRLTVV.

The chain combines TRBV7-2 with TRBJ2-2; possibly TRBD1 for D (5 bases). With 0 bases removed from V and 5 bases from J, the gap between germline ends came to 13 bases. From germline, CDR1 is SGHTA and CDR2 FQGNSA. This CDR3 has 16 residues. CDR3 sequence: CASSLALQGRTGELFF. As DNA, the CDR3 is TGTGCCAGCAGCTTAGCCCTGCAGGGTAGGACCGGGGAGCTGTTTTTT.

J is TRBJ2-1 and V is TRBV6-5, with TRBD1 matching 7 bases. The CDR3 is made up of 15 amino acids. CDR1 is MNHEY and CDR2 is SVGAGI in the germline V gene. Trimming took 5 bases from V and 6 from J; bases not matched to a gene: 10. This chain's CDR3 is CASSPDRVIGNEQFF. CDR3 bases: TGTGCCAGCAGTCCCGACAGGGTAATCGGCAATGAGCAGTTCTTC.

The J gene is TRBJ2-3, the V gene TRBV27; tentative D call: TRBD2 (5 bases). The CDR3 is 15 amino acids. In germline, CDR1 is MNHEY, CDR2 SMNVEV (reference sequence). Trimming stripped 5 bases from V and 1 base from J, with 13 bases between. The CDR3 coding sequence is TGTGCCAGCAGTACCCACATGGGAGGCACAGATACGCAGTATTTT. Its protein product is CASSTHMGGTDTQYF.

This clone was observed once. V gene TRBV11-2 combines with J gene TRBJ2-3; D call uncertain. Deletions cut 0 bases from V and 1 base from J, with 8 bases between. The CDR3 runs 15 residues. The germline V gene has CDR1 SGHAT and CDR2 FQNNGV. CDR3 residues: CASSLDLLGTDTQYF. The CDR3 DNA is TGTGCCAGCAGCTTAGATCTCCTGGGCACAGATACGCAGTATTTT.

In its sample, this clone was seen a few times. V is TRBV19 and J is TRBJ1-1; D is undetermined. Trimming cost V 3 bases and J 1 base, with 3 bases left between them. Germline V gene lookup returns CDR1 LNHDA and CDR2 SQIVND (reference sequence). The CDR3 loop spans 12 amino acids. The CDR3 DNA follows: TGTGCCAGTAGTATTGGGAACACTGAAGCTTTCTTT. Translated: CASSIGNTEAFF.

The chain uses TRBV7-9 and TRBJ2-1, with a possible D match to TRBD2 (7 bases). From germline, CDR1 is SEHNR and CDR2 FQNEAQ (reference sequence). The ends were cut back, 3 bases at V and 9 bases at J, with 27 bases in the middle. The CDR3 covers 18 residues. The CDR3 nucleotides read TGTGCCAGCAGCTTGAGGGGCGGACAGCGGGATAAGTTCGCTGAGCAGTTCTTC. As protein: CASSLRGGQRDKFAEQFF.

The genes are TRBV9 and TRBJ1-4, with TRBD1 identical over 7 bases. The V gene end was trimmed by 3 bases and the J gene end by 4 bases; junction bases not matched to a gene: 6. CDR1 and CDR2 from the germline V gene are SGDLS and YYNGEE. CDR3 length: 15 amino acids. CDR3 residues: CASSARQGLNEKLFF. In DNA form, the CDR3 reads TGTGCCAGCAGCGCTCGACAGGGCCTTAATGAAAAACTGTTTTTT. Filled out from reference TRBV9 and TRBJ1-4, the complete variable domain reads DSGVTQTPKHLITATGQRVTLRCSPRSGDLSVYWYQQSLDQGLQFLIQYYNGEERAKGNILERFSAQQFPDLHSELNLSSLELGDSALYFCASSARQGLNEKLFFGSGTQLSVL.

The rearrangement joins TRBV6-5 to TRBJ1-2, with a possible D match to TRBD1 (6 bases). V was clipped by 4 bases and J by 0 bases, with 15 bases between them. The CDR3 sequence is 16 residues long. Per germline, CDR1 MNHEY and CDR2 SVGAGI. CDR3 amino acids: CASSSGQSGSNYGYTF. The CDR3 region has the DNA TGTGCCAGCAGTTCCGGACAGAGTGGATCTAACTATGGCTACACCTTC.

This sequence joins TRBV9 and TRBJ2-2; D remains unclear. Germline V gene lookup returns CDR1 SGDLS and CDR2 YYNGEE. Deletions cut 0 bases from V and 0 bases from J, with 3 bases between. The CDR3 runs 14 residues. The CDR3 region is CASSVDSNTGELFF. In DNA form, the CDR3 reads TGTGCCAGCAGCGTAGACTCGAACACCGGGGAGCTGTTTTTT.

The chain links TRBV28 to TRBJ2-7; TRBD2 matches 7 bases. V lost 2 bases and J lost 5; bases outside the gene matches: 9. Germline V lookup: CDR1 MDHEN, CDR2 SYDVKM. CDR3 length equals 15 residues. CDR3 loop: CASSLPGPREDEQYF. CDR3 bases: TGTGCCAGCAGTTTACCAGGCCCCCGGGAGGACGAGCAGTACTTC.

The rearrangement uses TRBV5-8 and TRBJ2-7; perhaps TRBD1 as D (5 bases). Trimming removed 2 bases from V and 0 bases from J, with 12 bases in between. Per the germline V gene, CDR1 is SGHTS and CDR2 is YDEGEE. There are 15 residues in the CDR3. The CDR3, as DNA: TGTGCCAGCAGCTTAAGGCAGGGCAGCTCCTACGAGCAGTACTTC. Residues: CASSLRQGSSYEQYF.

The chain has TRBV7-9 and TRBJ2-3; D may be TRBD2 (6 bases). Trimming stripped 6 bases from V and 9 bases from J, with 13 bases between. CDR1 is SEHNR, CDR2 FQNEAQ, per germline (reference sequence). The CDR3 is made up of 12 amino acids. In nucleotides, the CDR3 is TGTGCCAGCAGGCGGGATAGTTTGACGCAGTATTTT. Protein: CASRRDSLTQYF.

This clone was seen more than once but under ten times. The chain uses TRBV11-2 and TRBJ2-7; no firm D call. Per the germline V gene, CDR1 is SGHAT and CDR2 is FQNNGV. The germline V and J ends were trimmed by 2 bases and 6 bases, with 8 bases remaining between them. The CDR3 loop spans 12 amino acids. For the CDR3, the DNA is TGTGCCAGCAGCTTATTGGCGAGCGAGCAGTACTTC. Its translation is CASSLLASEQYF.

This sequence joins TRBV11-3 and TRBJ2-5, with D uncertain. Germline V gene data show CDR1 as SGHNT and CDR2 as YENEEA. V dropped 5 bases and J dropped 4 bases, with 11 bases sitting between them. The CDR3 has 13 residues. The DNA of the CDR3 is TGTGCCAGCAGCCCGCGGTTCACAGAGACCCAGTACTTC. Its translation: CASSPRFTETQYF.

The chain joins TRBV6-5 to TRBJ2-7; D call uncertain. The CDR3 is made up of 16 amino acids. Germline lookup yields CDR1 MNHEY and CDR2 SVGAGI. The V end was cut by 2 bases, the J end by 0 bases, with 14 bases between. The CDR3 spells CASSYQAVPSSYEQYF. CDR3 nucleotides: TGTGCCAGCAGTTACCAAGCTGTACCGAGCTCCTACGAGCAGTACTTC.